This T cell receptor beta chain was captured by sequencing in a study of shared clonotypes between healthy human individuals. The assay was immunoSEQ multiplex PCR, and TCRdb's table has in-frame clones only and misses some. Here the sample spans over a million clones, about three quarters being singletons. The CDR3 consists of 14 residues. Germline CDR1 SNHLY, CDR2 FYNNEI. Trimming shortened V by 3 bases and J by 6 bases, and 15 bases separated the two germline ends. This clonotype was sampled from a man between 18 and 35 years old in good health. Sequencing input: memory CD4+ T cells sorted from blood. Subset defined: CD45RA-negative fraction. The gene calls are TRBV2 and TRBJ2-7; no reliable D call. CDR3 sequence (DNA): TGTGCCAGCAGTGACGTAGGGATTGGGATCGAGCAGTACTTC. Protein sequence: CASSDVGIGIEQYF.